The clone carrying this TCR beta chain appeared many times. Its antigen is currently unknown. The source of the sample is a study of T cells in Graves' hyperthyroidism and ophthalmopathy. Broader study findings: Model output signaled ophthalmopathy a median 6.5 months ahead of onset.

Amplified TCR beta CDR3 regions came from RNA transcripts. Carried out on the TCR CDR3, a first-round RT-PCR used the HTBI primer set. MiXCR, applied by TCRdb to the multiplex PCR reads, yields one record per CDR3 protein. The data contain 550,000 to 600,000 distinct CDR3 sequences, approximately 15% of them singletons. These patients, aged 18 to 65, had recently diagnosed hyperthyroidism lasting under 2 months. Clinical symptoms, serum thyroxine and TRAb, thyroid ultrasound and orbital computed tomography together formed the diagnostic basis. Fresh peripheral blood, 8 to 10 ml, was the source of the PBMCs. Germline CDR1 MNHNS, CDR2 SASEGT. After removal of 6 bases from V and 2 bases from J, the junction contained 14 bases not matched to a gene. The CDR3 runs 17 residues.

Material for sequencing was blood. The rearrangement uses TRBV6-1 and TRBJ2-3; 7 nucleotides align to TRBD2. The receptor was derived from a woman aged 18-29 years with Graves' hyperthyroidism. Written as DNA, the CDR3 is TGTGCCAGCAGGAGGCCAGAGAGGGCGGGGGACACAGATACGCAGTATTTT. Encoded protein: CASRRPERAGDTDTQYF.